The 3 T cell receptor beta chains reported below all come from one sample, sequenced in a study of shared clonotypes between healthy human individuals. Using immunoSEQ multiplex PCR, the repertoire was profiled, and TCRdb retains in-frame clones only, with some absent. The table lists around 690,000 clones, roughly 91% of them singletons. Sequenced sample: memory CD8+ T cells from PBMCs. The subset was: CD45RO+ cells pooled with CCR7-negative TemRA cells. Receptors were obtained from a man aged 18 to 29 in good health. Some clones in this sample may be carry-over from other donors' samples.

The chain has TRBV7-9 and TRBJ2-1; 11 bases align to TRBD2. The CDR3 loop spans 11 amino acids. Germline assignment: CDR1 SEHNR and CDR2 FQNEAQ (reference sequence). For the CDR3, the DNA is TGTACTAGCGGGAGCTACAATGAGCAGTTCTTC. Its translation is CTSGSYNEQFF.

The sample holds one count of this clone. The chain joins TRBV7-2 to TRBJ1-2; D unresolved. The V gene's germline CDR1 is SGHTA and CDR2 FQGNSA. The V gene lost 1 base and the J gene lost 8 bases, with 8 bases spanning the gap. The CDR3 totals 12 residues. CDR3 sequence (DNA): TGTGCCAGCAGCTTAGGACGGTTGGGCTACACCTTC. Translated, it gives CASSLGRLGYTF.

The V call is TRBV19, the J call TRBJ1-2; no clear D. CDR1 and CDR2 from the germline V gene are LNHDA and SQIVND (reference sequence). CDR3 length equals 14 residues. Trimming removed 3 bases at V and 0 bases at J, with 8 bases between. The DNA for the CDR3 is TGTGCCAGTAGTATCTCCCCCTCTAACTATGGCTACACCTTC. Protein: CASSISPSNYGYTF.